Shown below are 32 T cell receptor beta chains from a single sample sequenced in a study of cytomegalovirus exposure and HLA in healthy donors. The PCR contained 60 Vbeta and 13 Jbeta primers. Assay: immunoSEQ multiplex PCR; the TCRdb copy retains only in-frame clones and omits some. Among around 150,000 clones listed, about 66% were seen once. Sequencing was done on a sample of PBMCs. Source of these receptors: a male donor in good health and CMV-seronegative.

This sequence joins TRBV5-1 and TRBJ2-5; 9 nucleotides match TRBD1. The CDR3 contains 14 residues. Trimming cost V 5 bases and J 5 bases; bases outside gene matches: 7. Germline-derived CDR1 and CDR2 are SGHRS and YFSETQ. The CDR3, as DNA: TGCGCCAGCAGTTTACAGGGGGCGGCGGAGACCCAGTACTTC. Protein: CASSLQGAAETQYF.

This clone was detected a few times. This chain uses TRBV7-9 with TRBJ2-7; D is perhaps TRBD1 (6 bases). Germline CDR1 is SEHNR and CDR2 is FQNEAQ (reference sequence). Between the trimmed V and J ends, which lost 1 base and 6 bases, there was a span of 28 bases. There are 19 residues in the CDR3. This CDR3 is CASSLGRRPGGGTELEQYF. CDR3 nucleotides: TGTGCCAGCAGCTTAGGGCGTCGACCTGGGGGCGGAACTGAACTCGAGCAGTACTTC.

This clone was observed a handful of times. The rearrangement links TRBV2 to TRBJ2-7; D might be TRBD1 (7 bases). Trimming removed 8 bases at V and 5 bases at J, with 19 bases between. Per germline, CDR1 SNHLY and CDR2 FYNNEI. This CDR3 is built from 14 residues. This CDR3 reads CASPIDREAHEQYF. CDR3 DNA: TGTGCCAGCCCAATCGACAGGGAGGCTCACGAGCAGTACTTC.

This chain connects TRBV11-2 to TRBJ2-5, with TRBD2 matching 15 bases. CDR3 length: 14 amino acids. CDR1 is SGHAT and CDR2 is FQNNGV in the germline V gene. The CDR3 nucleotides read TGTGCGGGGGGACTAGCGGGGGGACAAGAGACCCAGTACTTC. Amino acid sequence: CAGGLAGGQETQYF.

This sequence joins TRBV4-2 and TRBJ1-5; D is ambiguous. This CDR3 has 13 residues. V was pared by 0 bases and J by 6 bases, with 6 bases between. Germline CDR1 and CDR2: LGHNA and YNFKEQ. Here the CDR3 DNA reads TGTGCCAGCAGCCAAGATTCCGGTCAGCCCCAGCATTTT. Translation gives CASSQDSGQPQHF.

In DNA, the CDR3 is TGTGCCATCAGTCCACTAGCGGGGGGGACAGATACGCAGTATTTT. It is translated as CAISPLAGGTDTQYF. The rearrangement uses TRBV10-3 and TRBJ2-3; 13 bases fit TRBD2. CDR1 is ENHRY and CDR2 is SYGVKD in the germline V gene. The CDR3 is 15 residues long. Trimming took 5 bases from V and 3 from J; bases not matched to a gene: 2.

This sequence joins TRBV7-8 and TRBJ1-6; D is unclear. The CDR3 sequence is 14 residues long. Germline lookup yields CDR1 SGHVS and CDR2 FQNEAQ. Trimming removed 4 bases from V and 4 bases from J, with 8 bases in between. The CDR3 loop reads CASSSTVYNSPLHF. The CDR3 DNA reads as TGTGCCAGCAGCTCCACAGTATATAATTCACCCCTCCACTTT.

V usage is TRBV11-3 and J usage is TRBJ2-1; a possible D gene is TRBD1 (6 bases). The germline CDR1 and CDR2 sequences are SGHNT and YENEEA. V gave up 1 base and J gave up 5 bases, with 12 bases separating them. This CDR3 comprises 15 residues. CDR3 sequence reads: CASSLAGTTHNEQFF. Here the CDR3 DNA reads TGTGCCAGCAGCTTAGCTGGGACAACACACAATGAGCAGTTCTTC.

V usage is TRBV28 and J usage is TRBJ1-5; D is perhaps TRBD1 (5 bases). V lost 1 base to trimming and J lost 0 bases, with 10 bases between them. This CDR3 has 16 residues. Looked up from germline, CDR1 is MDHEN and CDR2 is SYDVKM. In DNA, the CDR3 is TGTGCCAGCAGTTTATCTACAGGCCCTAGCAATCAGCCCCAGCATTTT. The encoded protein is CASSLSTGPSNQPQHF.

In DNA form, the CDR3 reads TGTGCCAGCTGGGGACAGGGGCCTCCGGGCGAAAAACTGTTTTTT. Its translation: CASWGQGPPGEKLFF. This chain joins TRBV21-1 and TRBJ1-4; TRBD1, as called in the table, went unchecked against the DNA. TRBV21-1 is shown as a pseudogene. The CDR3 totals 15 residues.

V usage is TRBV5-6 and J usage is TRBJ1-6; TRBD1 matches 7 bases. Germline values: CDR1 SGHDT, CDR2 YYEEEE. The trim removed 4 bases at V and 2 bases at J, leaving 9 bases unmatched. This CDR3 comprises 17 residues. The CDR3 nucleotides are TGTGCCAGCAGCCCTGGACAGGCAGGCACCTATAATTCACCCCTCCACTTT. Translating gives CASSPGQAGTYNSPLHF.

The gene calls are TRBV10-2 and TRBJ1-2; D uncertain. With 0 bases removed from V and 2 bases from J, the gap between germline ends came to 16 bases. The germline gives CDR1 WSHSY, CDR2 SAAADI. The CDR3 runs to 17 residues. This CDR3 reads CASSESTRGFLNYGYTF. As DNA, the CDR3 is TGCGCCAGCAGTGAGTCGACTCGAGGCTTCCTAAACTATGGCTACACCTTC.

The chain carries TRBV7-9 and TRBJ2-1, with D perhaps TRBD1 (6 bases). Germline V lookup: CDR1 SEHNR, CDR2 FQNEAQ (reference sequence). This CDR3 is 12 amino acids long. V lost 4 bases to trimming and J lost 8 bases, with 9 bases between them. The CDR3 region is CASSYRVDEQFF. For the CDR3, the DNA is TGTGCCAGCAGCTACAGGGTTGATGAGCAGTTCTTC.

The chain links TRBV7-9 to TRBJ2-1, with TRBD2 matching over 8 bases. Germline V CDR1 and CDR2: SEHNR, FQNEAQ (reference sequence). V gave up 4 bases and J gave up 7 bases; unmatched junction bases: 12. This CDR3 has 16 residues. The chain's CDR3 is CASSSSRGGRGNEQFF. The CDR3 DNA follows: TGTGCCAGCAGCTCTAGCCGGGGGGGGCGAGGGAATGAGCAGTTCTTC.

The rearrangement uses TRBV6-1 and TRBJ2-7; D perhaps matches TRBD1 (6 bases). CDR1 is MNHNS, CDR2 SASEGT, per germline. V was pared by 3 bases and J by 13 bases, with 22 bases between. The length of the CDR3 is 14 residues. The CDR3 DNA sequence: TGTGCCAGCAGTGAGTCTCGGAAAGGACAGAGGACATACTTC. Its translation: CASSESRKGQRTYF.

V is TRBV6-5 and J is TRBJ1-2, with D possibly being TRBD1 (5 bases). Germline V gene sequence: CDR1 MNHEY, CDR2 SVGAGI. V was pared by 2 bases and J by 6 bases, with 10 bases between. The CDR3 consists of 13 residues. CDR3 region: CASSYGQGNGYTF. The DNA of the CDR3 is TGTGCCAGCAGTTACGGGCAGGGTAATGGCTACACCTTC.

The chain couples TRBV10-1 to TRBJ2-3, with 9 bases that match TRBD1. V gave up 6 bases and J gave up 0 bases; unmatched junction bases: 4. The CDR3 spans 15 residues. The V gene's germline CDR1 is WNHNN and CDR2 SYGVQD (reference sequence). DNA for the CDR3: TGCGCCAGCAGCCAGGACAGGGGTAGCACAGATACGCAGTATTTT. Protein product: CASSQDRGSTDTQYF.

The V and J genes are TRBV7-9 and TRBJ1-2; D perhaps matches TRBD1 (6 bases). Per the germline V gene, CDR1 is SEHNR and CDR2 is FQNEAQ (reference sequence). V was pared by 2 bases and J by 7 bases, with 20 bases between. The CDR3 contains 16 residues. The CDR3 DNA is TGTGCCAGCAGCTTATCTACCTCTGGGCAGGGGACTGGCTACACCTTC. Translated: CASSLSTSGQGTGYTF. Combining the CDR3 with reference TRBV7-9 and TRBJ1-2 gives the whole variable domain DTGVSQNPRHKITKRGQNVTFRCDPISEHNRLYWYRQTLGQGPEFLTYFQNEAQLEKSRLLSDRFSAERPKGSFSTLEIQRTEQGDSAMYLCASSLSTSGQGTGYTFGSGTRLTVV.

The chain links TRBV5-6 to TRBJ1-6, with 9 positions matching TRBD1. The CDR3 is 17 residues long. V dropped 0 bases and J dropped 9; count of bases not matched to a gene: 10. Germline V gives CDR1 SGHDT, CDR2 YYEEEE. This CDR3 is CASSLGEYRGRTSPLHF. The CDR3, as DNA: TGTGCCAGCAGCTTGGGCGAATACAGGGGGCGCACTTCACCCCTCCACTTT.

V is TRBV5-5 and J is TRBJ2-1, with 13 positions matching TRBD2. Germline V gene sequence: CDR1 SGHKS, CDR2 YYEKEE (reference sequence). The trim removed 4 bases at V and 9 bases at J, leaving 7 bases unmatched. The CDR3 contains 15 residues. In nucleotides, the CDR3 is TGTGCCAGCAGCCCGGGACTAGCGGGGAACGGTGAGCAGTTCTTC. Amino acids: CASSPGLAGNGEQFF.

This clone was seen a handful of times. The chain employs TRBV9 and TRBJ2-2, with D possibly TRBD1 on 5 matching bases. The germline V gene encodes CDR1 SGDLS and CDR2 YYNGEE. The CDR3 totals 14 residues. The V and J ends lost 6 bases and 2 bases respectively, with 11 bases between them. Here the CDR3 DNA reads TGTGCCAGCACAGTACAGGACAACACCGGGGAGCTGTTTTTT. Its translation is CASTVQDNTGELFF.

V usage is TRBV5-1 and J usage is TRBJ2-7; 12 nucleotides match TRBD2. After removal of 0 bases from V and 5 bases from J, the junction contained 0 bases not matched to a gene. Germline CDR1 is SGHRS and CDR2 is YFSETQ. The CDR3 totals 14 residues. DNA of the CDR3: TGCGCCAGCAGCTTGGGACTAGCGGGGGACGAGCAGTACTTC. It yields the protein CASSLGLAGDEQYF.

This sequence joins TRBV11-2 and TRBJ2-7, with 10 bases fitting TRBD1. There are 16 residues in the CDR3. The junction had 9 bases not matched to a gene; V was cut back by 4 bases and J by 3 bases. Germline-derived CDR1 and CDR2 are SGHAT and FQNNGV. The CDR3 DNA follows: TGTGCCAGCAGCTCGCAACTGACAGGGGGCGTCTACGAGCAGTACTTC. It yields the protein CASSSQLTGGVYEQYF. The full variable domain, its missing parts supplied by reference TRBV11-2 and TRBJ2-7, is EAGVAQSPRYKIIEKRQSVAFWCNPISGHATLYWYQQILGQGPKLLIQFQNNGVVDDSQLPKDRFSAERLKGVDSTLKIQPAKLEDSAVYLCASSSQLTGGVYEQYFGPGTRLTVT.

The chain combines TRBV6-6 with TRBJ1-5; unclear D gene. The germline CDR1 and CDR2 sequences are MNHNY and SVGAGI (reference sequence). V lost 7 bases and J 0 bases, leaving 10 bases between the germline ends. This CDR3 is 14 amino acids long. CDR3 amino acids: CASNLGSSNQPQHF. CDR3 DNA sequence: TGTGCCAGCAATCTCGGTAGTAGCAATCAGCCCCAGCATTTT.

About this clone: At one boundary the junction diverges from the germline segment, which might be a read error. V usage is TRBV7-9 and J usage is TRBJ1-5; 9 bases map to TRBD1. The CDR3 totals 15 residues. Germline loops: CDR1 SEHNR, CDR2 FQNEAQ (reference sequence). The CDR3 sequence is CSSNAPGTGQQPQHF. The CDR3, as DNA: TGTTCCAGCAACGCACCCGGGACAGGGCAGCAGCCCCAGCATTTT.

The count of this clone is one. V and J are TRBV6-5 and TRBJ2-5; 9 nucleotides match TRBD2. In germline, CDR1 is MNHEY, CDR2 SVGAGI. The CDR3 loop spans 16 amino acids. The junction had 9 bases not matched to a gene; V was cut back by 2 bases and J by 5 bases. The CDR3 loop reads CASSYTAGGPFETQYF. Written as DNA, the CDR3 is TGTGCCAGCAGTTACACGGCGGGGGGGCCGTTTGAGACCCAGTACTTC.

The chain combines TRBV10-1 with TRBJ1-2, with D unclear. V was cut by 0 bases and J by 9 bases, with 11 bases left in between. The CDR3 covers 13 residues. The germline V gene has CDR1 WNHNN and CDR2 SYGVQD (reference sequence). For the CDR3, the DNA is TGCGCCAGCAGTGAGTCACCCCACACAAGCTACACCTTC. This codes for CASSESPHTSYTF.

The V gene is TRBV19, the J gene TRBJ2-3, with D possibly matching TRBD2 (5 bases). Trimming cost V 6 bases and J 2 bases, with 15 bases left between them. The V gene's germline CDR1 is LNHDA and CDR2 SQIVND (reference sequence). The CDR3 has 15 residues. The CDR3 reads CASRTASPNTDTQYF. In nucleotides, the CDR3 is TGTGCCAGTAGGACGGCTAGCCCAAACACAGATACGCAGTATTTT.

The V call is TRBV29-1, the J call TRBJ2-7; no reliable D call. Between the trimmed V and J ends, which lost 4 bases and 0 bases, there was a span of 19 bases. Per the germline V gene, CDR1 is SQVTM and CDR2 is ANQGSEA. The CDR3 runs 16 residues. The CDR3 sequence: CSVVLFAAVSSYEQYF. Written as DNA, the CDR3 is TGCAGCGTTGTCCTTTTCGCGGCAGTCAGCTCCTACGAGCAGTACTTC.

This clone was detected only a few times. This chain uses TRBV7-6 with TRBJ1-6, with 8 positions matching TRBD1. The CDR3 has 18 residues. CDR1 and CDR2 from the germline V gene are SGHVS and FNYEAQ. The V segment lost 1 base and the J segment 8 bases; nucleotides outside the gene matches: 13. CDR3 in DNA: TGTGCCAGCAGCTTAGGCGTCAGGGGGCGAACCGGGGATTCACCCCTCCACTTT. Protein: CASSLGVRGRTGDSPLHF.

This clone has only a few counts. This chain joins TRBV15 and TRBJ2-2, with D tentatively TRBD2 (6 bases). Trimming took off 1 base at V and 2 bases at J, with 14 bases between the two ends. CDR1 is LNHNV, CDR2 YYDKDF, per germline (reference sequence). The CDR3 has 17 residues. Here the CDR3 DNA reads TGTGCCACCAGCAGAGTAGGAGGGCAGGGAAACACCGGGGAGCTGTTTTTT. Protein: CATSRVGGQGNTGELFF. The full variable domain, its missing parts supplied by reference TRBV15 and TRBJ2-2, is DAMVIQNPRYQVTQFGKPVTLSCSQTLNHNVMYWYQQKSSQAPKLLFHYYDKDFNNEADTPDNFQSRRPNTSFCFLDIRSPGLGDTAMYLCATSRVGGQGNTGELFFGEGSRLTVL.

This rearrangement joins TRBV7-3 to TRBJ2-3; TRBD2 aligns across 11 bases. There are 18 residues in the CDR3. From germline, CDR1 is SGHTA and CDR2 FQGTGA. With 5 bases clipped from V and 0 bases from J, the junction kept 10 bases outside the gene matches. CDR3 DNA: TGTGCCAGCAGCCGGGGATTAGCGGGGGGGAGGAGCACAGATACGCAGTATTTT. It encodes CASSRGLAGGRSTDTQYF.